Listed below are T cell receptor beta chains from one sample, sequenced in a study of human T cells and chemical hapten exposure. Via MiXCR, TCRdb re-called the RACE reads, giving one row per CDR3 protein. The table has 80,000 to 100,000 distinct CDR3 sequences, around 9.6% seen once; the top ten hold less than 4.5%. The specimen comprised whole blood, sampled in connection with sensitization to the hapten diphenylcyclopropenone (DPC). The source is a middle-aged woman with alopecia areata. Some clones in this sample may be carry-over from other donors' samples. Both conserved end residues are part of each CDR3. Clone size appears in some rows only: once, few, many, or a class for an expanded clone.

CDR3 protein: CASSSGGASKNIQYF
clone size: many
J gene: TRBJ2-4
V gene: TRBV12-3/TRBV12-4

CDR3 protein: CSARAGTSADTQYF
clone size: many
J gene: TRBJ2-3
V gene: TRBV20-1

CDR3 protein: CASSSYNTEAFF
clone size: many
J gene: TRBJ1-1
V gene: TRBV7-9

CDR3 protein: CASSLGGAPYEQYF
clone size: many
J gene: TRBJ2-7
V gene: TRBV12-3/TRBV12-4

CDR3 protein: CASSLQGRDNEKLFF
clone size: many
J gene: TRBJ1-4
V gene: TRBV5-1

CDR3 protein: CASSQEERQPQHF
clone size: many
J gene: TRBJ1-5
V gene: TRBV4-1

CDR3 protein: CASSLEGRGREKLFF
clone size: many
J gene: TRBJ1-4
V gene: TRBV7-2

CDR3 protein: CASSSRGGPNYEQYF
clone size: few
J gene: TRBJ2-7
V gene: TRBV28

CDR3 protein: CASSDRSNQPQHF
clone size: .
J gene: TRBJ1-5
V gene: TRBV6-2/TRBV6-3

CDR3 protein: CASSKNRGQDYGYTF
clone size: many
J gene: TRBJ1-2
V gene: TRBV3-1

CDR3 protein: CASSSGTGDLEQYF
clone size: few
J gene: TRBJ2-7
V gene: TRBV7-6

CDR3 protein: CASSLIGMDEKLFF
clone size: many
J gene: TRBJ1-4
V gene: TRBV5-1

CDR3 protein: CASSLGADEQYF
clone size: .
J gene: TRBJ2-7
V gene: TRBV13

CDR3 protein: CAIFSGEYNEQFF
clone size: few
J gene: TRBJ2-1
V gene: TRBV10-3

CDR3 protein: CASSLMRGQGALNTEAFF
clone size: many
J gene: TRBJ1-1
V gene: TRBV4-1

CDR3 protein: CASSLDLLGSANEQFF
clone size: few
J gene: TRBJ2-1
V gene: TRBV11-2

CDR3 protein: CASSPGTSGVTQYF
clone size: few
J gene: TRBJ2-3
V gene: TRBV11-2

CDR3 protein: CSARDEGTATDTQYF
clone size: few
J gene: TRBJ2-3
V gene: TRBV20-1

CDR3 protein: CASSPQSTSTDTQYF
clone size: many
J gene: TRBJ2-3
V gene: TRBV9

CDR3 protein: CASIARQGMRVNTEAFF
clone size: .
J gene: TRBJ1-1
V gene: TRBV6-2/TRBV6-3

CDR3 protein: CASRFRVRDKEYEQYF
clone size: many
J gene: TRBJ2-7
V gene: TRBV12-2

CDR3 protein: CAISGAAGGYEQYF
clone size: few
J gene: TRBJ2-7
V gene: TRBV10-3

CDR3 protein: CSATLRSYGYTF
clone size: few
J gene: TRBJ1-2
V gene: TRBV20-1

CDR3 protein: CASSFGSFNQPQHF
clone size: .
J gene: TRBJ1-5
V gene: TRBV12-3/TRBV12-4

CDR3 protein: CASGGTGPGELFF
clone size: few
J gene: TRBJ2-2
V gene: TRBV6-5

CDR3 protein: CASRSGPANYEQYF
clone size: .
J gene: TRBJ2-7
V gene: TRBV7-2

CDR3 protein: CATSRDLGGDEQYF
clone size: few
J gene: TRBJ2-7
V gene: TRBV15

CDR3 protein: CSARRGGADTQYF
clone size: many
J gene: TRBJ2-3
V gene: TRBV20-1

CDR3 protein: CASSIRHNSPLHF
clone size: many
J gene: TRBJ1-6
V gene: TRBV27